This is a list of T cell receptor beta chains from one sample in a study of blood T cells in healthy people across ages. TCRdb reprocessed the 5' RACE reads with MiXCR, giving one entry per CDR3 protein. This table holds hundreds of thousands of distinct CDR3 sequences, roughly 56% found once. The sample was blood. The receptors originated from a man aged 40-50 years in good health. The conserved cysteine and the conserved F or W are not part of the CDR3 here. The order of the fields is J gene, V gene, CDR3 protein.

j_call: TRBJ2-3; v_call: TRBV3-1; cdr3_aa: ASSQEGSGEGTDTQY
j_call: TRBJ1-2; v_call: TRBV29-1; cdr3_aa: SVEDMGRGYT
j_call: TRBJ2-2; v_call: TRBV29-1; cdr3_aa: SVSPRESTGELF
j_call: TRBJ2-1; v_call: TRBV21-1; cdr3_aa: ASSKALGTGAWLAGVRQF
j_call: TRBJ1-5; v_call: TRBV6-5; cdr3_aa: ASSSRSTGDQPQH
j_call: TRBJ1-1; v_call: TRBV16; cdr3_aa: ASSQDGSTAEAF
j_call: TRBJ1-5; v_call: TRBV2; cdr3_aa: ASSQTDHSNQPQH
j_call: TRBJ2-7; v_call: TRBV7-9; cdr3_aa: ANSNSLQGAYEQY
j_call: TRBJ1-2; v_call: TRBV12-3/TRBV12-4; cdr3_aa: ASRITQGRMNGYT
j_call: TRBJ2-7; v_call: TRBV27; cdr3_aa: ASSLSGPEGYEQY
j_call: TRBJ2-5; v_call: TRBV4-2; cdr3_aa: ASSLSGGQGVETQY
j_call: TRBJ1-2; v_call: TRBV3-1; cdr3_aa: ASSQERTGANYGYT
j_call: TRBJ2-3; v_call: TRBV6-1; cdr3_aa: ASSGATPGDTQY
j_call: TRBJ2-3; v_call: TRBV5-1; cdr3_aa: ASSLGVYARRHTDTQY
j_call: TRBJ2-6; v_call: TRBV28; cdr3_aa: ASSLGWVSGANVLT
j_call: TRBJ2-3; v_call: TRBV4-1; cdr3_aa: ASSLLVGYHLDTDTQY
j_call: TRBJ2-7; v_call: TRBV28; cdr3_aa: ASCRGLRSYEQY
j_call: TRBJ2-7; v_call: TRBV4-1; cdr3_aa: ASSQPIRDFYNEQY
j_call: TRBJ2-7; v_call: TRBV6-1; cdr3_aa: ASSEMQGAPLEQY
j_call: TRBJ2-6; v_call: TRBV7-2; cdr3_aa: ASSFGQSRSGANVLT
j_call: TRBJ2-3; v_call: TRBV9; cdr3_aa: ASSAGTGTVTDTQY
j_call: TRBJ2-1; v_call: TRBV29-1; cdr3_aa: SADFSDNKQF